What follows are 29 T cell receptor beta chains derived from one specimen sequenced in a study of blood T cell repertoires in COVID-19. Data came from immunoSEQ multiplex PCR; TCRdb stores just in-frame clones and leaves some out. The sample lists 180,000 or so clones, approximately 85% occurring once. Sequenced: PBMCs or T cells enriched from blood (not recorded which). These receptor sequences come from a man aged 35-49 years with acute COVID-19.

A single count supports this clone. The chain has TRBV5-1 and TRBJ1-5; 8 bases are shared with TRBD1. Germline V lookup: CDR1 SGHRS, CDR2 YFSETQ. Trimming removed 5 bases from V and 6 bases from J; junction bases left unmatched: 7. This CDR3 region has 14 residues. The DNA for the CDR3 is TGCGCCAGCAGTATTGGACAGGGCCCTCAGCCCCAGCATTTT. It specifies CASSIGQGPQPQHF.

Turning to this clone: One end of the junction varies from germline; a read error may be responsible. J is TRBJ2-3 and V is TRBV9; D might be TRBD1 (6 bases). The CDR3 covers 12 residues. Germline CDR1 is SGDLS and CDR2 is YYNGEE. CDR3 nucleotides: TGTGCCAGCAGCTTCCAGACAGGTACGCAGTATTTT. Translating it yields CASSFQTGTQYF. The complete variable domain, with remaining parts taken from reference TRBV9 and TRBJ2-3, reads DSGVTQTPKHLITATGQRVTLRCSPRSGDLSVYWYQQSLDQGLQFLIQYYNGEERAKGNILERFSAQQFPDLHSELNLSSLELGDSALYFCASSFQTGTQYFGPGTRLTVL.

This chain uses TRBV19 with TRBJ1-2; D remains unclear. Germline lookup yields CDR1 LNHDA and CDR2 SQIVND (reference sequence). This CDR3 spans 12 amino acids. V lost 7 bases and J lost 5, with 11 bases in between. The CDR3 sequence is CASKHWAYGYTF. CDR3 nucleotides: TGTGCCAGTAAACACTGGGCGTATGGCTACACCTTC.

Points on this clone: A read error may explain this, as a much larger clone is one base away. The chain joins TRBV7-9 to TRBJ1-5, with TRBD1 identical over 9 bases. Trimming at V came to 5 bases and at J to 3 bases, leaving 8 bases not matched to a gene. From germline, CDR1 is SEHNR and CDR2 FQNEAQ (reference sequence). The CDR3 extends over 16 amino acids. DNA of the CDR3: TGTGCCAGCAGCATAACCGGGACAGGGAACAATCAGCCCCAGCATTTT. Its translation is CASSITGTGNNQPQHF. Complete variable domain (other parts from reference TRBV7-9 and TRBJ1-5): DTGVSQNPRHKITKRGQNVTFRCDPISEHNRLYWYRQTLGQGPEFLTYFQNEAQLEKSRLLSDRFSAERPKGSFSTLEIQRTEQGDSAMYLCASSITGTGNNQPQHFGDGTRLSIL.

This clone came up once. The rearrangement joins TRBV5-1 to TRBJ2-3; TRBD1 agrees at 9 bases. The CDR3 has 15 amino acids. Germline V gives CDR1 SGHRS, CDR2 YFSETQ. Germline trimming cut 2 bases from V and 0 bases from J; bases unmatched to any gene: 1. In DNA form, the CDR3 reads TGCGCCAGCAGCTTCGGACAGGGGAGCACAGATACGCAGTATTTT. Protein sequence: CASSFGQGSTDTQYF.

CDR3 nucleotide sequence: TGTGCCAGCAGCCCTACCGGGGATACGCAGTATTTT. It codes for CASSPTGDTQYF. This rearrangement joins TRBV11-3 to TRBJ2-3, with D unresolved. Germline V CDR1 and CDR2: SGHNT, YENEEA. The germline V and J ends were trimmed by 5 bases and 6 bases, with 9 bases remaining between them. The CDR3 consists of 12 residues. The complete variable domain, with remaining parts taken from reference TRBV11-3 and TRBJ2-3, reads EAGVVQSPRYKIIEKKQPVAFWCNPISGHNTLYWYLQNLGQGPELLIRYENEEAVDDSQLPKDRFSAERLKGVDSTLKIQPAELGDSAVYLCASSPTGDTQYFGPGTRLTVL.

This clone came up a few times. The chain is built from TRBV7-6 and TRBJ2-1; 9 positions agree with TRBD2. Unmatched junction bases numbered 7, after V lost 4 bases and J lost 9 bases. The length of the CDR3 is 14 residues. Germline V gives CDR1 SGHVS, CDR2 FNYEAQ. The CDR3 region has the DNA TGTGCCAGCAGCTACTTAGCGGGAGAGGGTGAGCAGTTCTTC. Translation: CASSYLAGEGEQFF.

The chain is built from TRBV6-1 and TRBJ2-2, with 9 bases fitting TRBD2. V was clipped by 1 base and J by 3 bases; unmatched bases: 3. This CDR3 contains 16 residues. Germline V gene lookup returns CDR1 MNHNS and CDR2 SASEGT. The CDR3 nucleotides are TGTGCCAGCAGTGAAGGACTAGCGGAATACACCGGGGAGCTGTTTTTT. Protein product: CASSEGLAEYTGELFF.

The chain combines TRBV21-1 with TRBJ2-7; TRBD2 is taken as the D call from the table, unchecked against the DNA. TRBV21-1 is deemed a pseudogene. The CDR3 spans 18 residues. This CDR3 is CASSKFRAGGSTIYEQYF. The CDR3 DNA reads as TGTGCCAGCAGCAAATTTCGAGCGGGAGGAAGTACCATCTACGAGCAGTACTTC.

The V and J genes are TRBV29-1 and TRBJ1-1, with 7 bases that match TRBD1. The length of the CDR3 is 13 residues. CDR1 and CDR2 (germline): SQVTM, ANQGSEA. The V and J ends lost 3 bases and 6 bases, in that order; junction bases with no gene match: 7. CDR3 sequence (DNA): TGCAGCGTTGATAGGGGACAGTCGGCTGAAGCTTTCTTT. Protein: CSVDRGQSAEAFF.

The chain links TRBV5-1 to TRBJ2-5, with 12 positions matching TRBD1. CDR1 SGHRS and CDR2 YFSETQ come from the germline V gene. V lost 5 bases, J lost 5 bases, and 7 bases stayed unmatched. The CDR3 has 15 residues. CDR3 sequence: CASRRAGTGGETQYF. CDR3 sequence (DNA): TGCGCCAGCAGAAGAGCCGGGACAGGGGGCGAGACCCAGTACTTC.

Only one count was recorded for this clone. The V and J genes are TRBV29-1 and TRBJ2-3; possibly TRBD2 for D (5 bases). The V end was cut by 5 bases, the J end by 0 bases, with 9 bases between. The CDR3 has 13 residues. CDR1 and CDR2 (germline): SQVTM, ANQGSEA. Here the CDR3 reads CSVRGRSTDTQYF. The DNA for the CDR3 is TGCAGCGTTCGAGGGCGGAGCACAGATACGCAGTATTTT.

This clone was seen a few times. This sequence joins TRBV9 and TRBJ2-7; 10 nucleotides agree with TRBD2. Germline CDR1 and CDR2: SGDLS and YYNGEE. The V segment lost 3 bases and the J segment 6 bases; nucleotides outside the gene matches: 9. The CDR3 loop spans 15 amino acids. CDR3 sequence (DNA): TGTGCCAGCAGCGCCACAAGCGGGAGGGCCCTCGAGCAGTACTTC. Amino acid sequence: CASSATSGRALEQYF.

This clone was detected once. The chain employs TRBV6-6 and TRBJ1-6, with no clear D. The CDR3 spans 13 residues. Germline CDR1 and CDR2: MNHNY and SVGAGI (reference sequence). Between the trimmed V and J ends, which lost 6 bases and 2 bases, there was a span of 5 bases. The CDR3: CASSSAYNSPLHF. DNA of the CDR3: TGTGCCAGCAGCTCGGCCTATAATTCACCCCTCCACTTT.

V gene TRBV6-5 combines with J gene TRBJ1-2; TRBD1 might be the D (5 bases). V lost 6 bases and J 0 bases, leaving 14 bases between the germline ends. The CDR3 sequence is 15 residues long. From germline, CDR1 is MNHEY and CDR2 SVGAGI. CDR3 coding DNA: TGTGCCAGCAGGGTGTTGACAGAAGCTAACTATGGCTACACCTTC. Translating gives CASRVLTEANYGYTF.

This chain joins TRBV5-1 and TRBJ2-7, with 8 bases lining up with TRBD1. The CDR3 runs 15 residues. J was trimmed by 2 bases and V by 0 bases; bases with no gene match: 4. Germline loops: CDR1 SGHRS, CDR2 YFSETQ. The CDR3 here is CASSLAWDRTYEQYF. The CDR3 DNA sequence: TGCGCCAGCAGCTTGGCTTGGGACAGGACCTACGAGCAGTACTTC. Based on the CDR3 plus reference TRBV5-1 and TRBJ2-7, the full variable domain is KAGVTQTPRYLIKTRGQQVTLSCSPISGHRSVSWYQQTPGQGLQFLFEYFSETQRNKGNFPGRFSGRQFSNSRSEMNVSTLELGDSALYLCASSLAWDRTYEQYFGPGTRLTVT.

The chain is built from TRBV29-1 and TRBJ1-5; TRBD1 matches at 10 bases. There are 15 residues in the CDR3. V was pared by 3 bases and J by 2 bases, with 4 bases of the junction left unmatched. The germline V gene encodes CDR1 SQVTM and CDR2 ANQGSEA. CDR3 nucleotide sequence: TGCAGCGTTGAGGTGACAGGGGGCGGCAATCAGCCCCAGCATTTT. It translates to CSVEVTGGGNQPQHF.

The chain has TRBV7-2 and TRBJ2-5; D is possibly TRBD2 (6 bases). The CDR3 runs 14 residues. The germline V and J ends were trimmed by 5 bases and 4 bases, with 14 bases remaining between them. CDR1 and CDR2 from the germline V gene are SGHTA and FQGNSA. CDR3 nucleotides: TGTGCCAGCAGCACTAGCAGGGTTTTAGAGACCCAGTACTTC. It codes for CASSTSRVLETQYF.

This chain uses TRBV11-2 with TRBJ2-7; TRBD2 might be the D (5 bases). This CDR3 has 16 amino acids. The V gene's germline CDR1 is SGHAT and CDR2 FQNNGV. Trimming left V 1 base short and J 0 bases short, with 13 bases between. CDR3 region: CASSLVSRDSSYEQYF. The DNA of the CDR3 is TGTGCCAGCAGCTTAGTCAGCCGGGATAGCTCCTACGAGCAGTACTTC.

This chain uses TRBV30 with TRBJ1-2; D ambiguous. Trimming took off 4 bases at V and 3 bases at J, with 15 bases between the two ends. CDR1 is GTSNPN, CDR2 SVGIG, per germline (reference sequence). This CDR3 contains 14 residues. The chain's CDR3 is CAWTVDEAYYGYTF. The CDR3 DNA is TGTGCCTGGACCGTAGATGAGGCATACTATGGCTACACCTTC. The full variable domain, in which reference TRBV30 and TRBJ1-2 provide the parts outside the CDR3, is SQTIHQWPATLVQPVGSPLSLECTVEGTSNPNLYWYRQAAGRGLQLLFYSVGIGQISSEVPQNLSASRPQDRQFILSSKKLLLSDSGFYLCAWTVDEAYYGYTFGSGTRLTVV.

The chain joins TRBV6-6 to TRBJ1-5; D not certain. CDR1 is MNHNY, CDR2 SVGAGI, per germline (reference sequence). Trimming shortened V by 2 bases and J by 5 bases, and 10 bases separated the two germline ends. CDR3 length: 14 amino acids. The DNA of the CDR3 is TGTGCCAGCAGTTACGTGGCAGAGGATCAGCCCCAGCATTTT. Amino acid sequence: CASSYVAEDQPQHF.

This chain links TRBV19 with TRBJ1-1; TRBD1 might be the D (5 bases). Germline values: CDR1 LNHDA, CDR2 SQIVND (reference sequence). This CDR3 spans 14 amino acids. With 3 bases removed from V and 4 bases from J, the gap between germline ends came to 12 bases. This chain's CDR3 is CASSIGGVSTEAFF. CDR3 DNA: TGTGCCAGTAGTATTGGGGGGGTGTCCACTGAAGCTTTCTTT.

The chain links TRBV28 to TRBJ1-1; maybe TRBD1 (5 bases). The CDR3 sequence is 14 residues long. CDR1 MDHEN and CDR2 SYDVKM come from the germline V gene. V shed 6 bases and J shed 5 bases, with 16 bases lying between them. The CDR3 region has the DNA TGTGCCAGCAGGGGGGGAGGGGAGGATACTGAAGCTTTCTTT. Translated, it gives CASRGGGEDTEAFF.

Concerning this clone: Other DNA sequences in the same sample also yield this CDR3. CDR3 nucleotide sequence: TGCAGCGTCGCGGGACTTAATGAAAAACTGTTTTTT. Its protein is CSVAGLNEKLFF. This chain connects TRBV29-1 to TRBJ1-4, with D possibly matching TRBD1 (5 bases). Trimming took off 6 bases at V and 4 bases at J, with 9 bases between the two ends. Germline V gives CDR1 SQVTM, CDR2 ANQGSEA. The CDR3 has 12 residues. The full variable domain, in which reference TRBV29-1 and TRBJ1-4 provide the parts outside the CDR3, is SAVISQKPSRDICQRGTSLTIQCQVDSQVTMMFWYRQQPGQSLTLIATANQGSEATYESGFVIDKFPISRPNLTFSTLTVSNMSPEDSSIYLCSVAGLNEKLFFGSGTQLSVL.

The V gene is TRBV18, the J gene TRBJ2-2, with D perhaps matching TRBD2 (5 bases). The CDR3 runs to 14 residues. Germline CDR1 KGHSH, CDR2 LQKENI. V lost 0 bases, J lost 5 bases, and 7 bases lay in between. CDR3 region: CASSPPSGTGELFF. For the CDR3, the DNA is TGTGCCAGCTCACCACCGTCGGGGACCGGGGAGCTGTTTTTT.

V gene TRBV24-1 combines with J gene TRBJ2-3; 11 bases match TRBD2. Germline values: CDR1 KGHDR, CDR2 SFDVKD. The CDR3 runs 16 residues. V dropped 5 bases and J dropped 5; count of bases not matched to a gene: 8. CDR3 sequence (DNA): TGTGCCACCAGTGTTCTAGCGGGAGGTGTAGGAGATACGCAGTATTTT. Translating gives CATSVLAGGVGDTQYF.

The rearrangement uses TRBV19 and TRBJ2-6, with TRBD2 as a possible D gene (6 bases). Germline V lookup: CDR1 LNHDA, CDR2 SQIVND (reference sequence). The CDR3 is made up of 15 amino acids. Trimming pared 9 bases from V and 2 bases from J, leaving 14 bases between. As DNA, the CDR3 is TGTGCCAGCCTCATGGGAGGAGCTGGGGCCAACGTCCTGACTTTC. It specifies CASLMGGAGANVLTF.

The chain combines TRBV9 with TRBJ2-6; perhaps TRBD1 as D (5 bases). Trimming shortened V by 2 bases and J by 1 base, and 16 bases separated the two germline ends. Germline CDR1 SGDLS, CDR2 YYNGEE. The CDR3 extends over 18 amino acids. CDR3 protein: CASSVKSLQGSGANVLTF. DNA for the CDR3: TGTGCCAGCAGCGTCAAATCACTTCAGGGATCTGGGGCCAACGTCCTGACTTTC.

This chain connects TRBV4-1 to TRBJ2-7; D might be TRBD1 (6 bases). V was pared by 0 bases and J by 2 bases, with 11 bases between. Germline CDR1 MGHRA, CDR2 YSYEKL. The CDR3 totals 15 residues. The CDR3 loop is CASSQEGAKTYEQYF. The CDR3 DNA reads TGCGCCAGCAGCCAAGAGGGGGCAAAGACCTACGAGCAGTACTTC.